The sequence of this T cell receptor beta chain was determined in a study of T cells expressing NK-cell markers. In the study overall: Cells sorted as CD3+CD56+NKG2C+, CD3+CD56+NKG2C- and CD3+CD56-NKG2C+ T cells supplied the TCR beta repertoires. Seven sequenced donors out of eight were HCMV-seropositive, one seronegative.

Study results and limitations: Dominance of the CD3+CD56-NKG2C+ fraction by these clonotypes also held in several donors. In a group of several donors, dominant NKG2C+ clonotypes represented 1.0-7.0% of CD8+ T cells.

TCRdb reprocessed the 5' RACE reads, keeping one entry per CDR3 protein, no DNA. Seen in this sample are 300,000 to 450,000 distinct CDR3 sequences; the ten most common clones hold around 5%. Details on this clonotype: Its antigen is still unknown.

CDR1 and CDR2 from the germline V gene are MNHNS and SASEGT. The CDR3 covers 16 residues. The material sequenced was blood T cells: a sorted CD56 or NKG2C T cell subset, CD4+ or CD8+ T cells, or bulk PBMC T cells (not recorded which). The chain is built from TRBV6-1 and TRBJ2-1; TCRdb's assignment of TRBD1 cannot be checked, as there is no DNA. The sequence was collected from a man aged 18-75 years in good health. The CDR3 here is CASSRATGGAYNEQFF.